This record covers a single T cell receptor beta chain. This clone has a handful of counts. Its target antigen remains unknown. The input lacks base qualities; no much larger clone sits a single base away. The library relied on the immunoSEQ multiplex PCR assay. For the multiplex PCR, a mixture combining 60 forward primers for TCR Vbeta segments and 13 reverse primers for TCR Jbeta segments was used. A multiplex PCR assay on genomic DNA amplified the CDR3 region of rearranged TCR beta genes. The Illumina HiSeq System was used to sequence the amplified TCR beta libraries as 87-base-pair reads. On the study's bioinformatics: In a later analysis, approximately 74 million unique TCR beta chains were counted across the roughly 610 repertoires, and some 10 million of these chains were shared by at least two donors. To remove PCR and sequencing errors, raw reads were error-corrected and collapsed into unique sequences using a nearest-neighbor algorithm that merged closely related sequences. V, D and J gene segments were assigned by aligning CDR3 sequences to IMGT reference sequences. For a sequence to be retained, a match of at least six nucleotides to both a V gene segment and a J gene segment was required. A rearrangement was called productive if the CDR3 had no stop codons and remained in frame with V and J, and every other rearrangement was called non-productive. CDR3 was defined according to IMGT convention as the region running from the second conserved V-encoded cysteine to the conserved J-encoded phenylalanine. The earlier analysis of 550 to 650 of the donors excluded any sequence lacking an unambiguous match to a single V gene segment. In an earlier analysis of approximately 590 of the donors, V segments were called functional above 56.7% productive rearrangements and were called segregating when the between-donor standard deviation exceeded 5%. A statistical classification framework was built to diagnose cytomegalovirus status from the catalog of TCR beta chain sequences. In a later analysis, TCR nucleotide sequences were compared against IMGT/GENE-DB human TR gene sequences so that V and J genes could be assigned. In a later analysis, CDR3 sequences and most-parsimonious VDJ recombination scenarios were assigned using the TCRdist pipeline. A later analysis defined each TCR beta chain by its CDR3 amino acid sequence plus V-gene family, and excluded reads lacking a unique V-gene family. As a way to deal with suspected cross-contamination and a sequencing artifact, a later analysis dropped 450 to 600 nucleotide sequences that were highly shared and had low generation probability. For each public chain, a later analysis derived a clonal expansion index from normalized ranks of inferred template counts within each repertoire. In a later analysis, generation probabilities were computed with a VDJ recombination model fitted to out-of-frame rearrangements, and the resulting probabilities were checked against IGoR. In a later analysis, TCR-TCR, TCR-HLA and TCR-CMV co-occurrence was scored with hypergeometric tests, and a repertoire-size bias correction was applied to TCR pairs. A later analysis estimated false discovery rates by permuting HLA or CMV assignments 20 times. In a later analysis, co-occurring TCRs were grouped using DBSCAN, and TCRdist sequence similarity was added for clustering within HLA-allele-positive subsets. For co-occurrence clustering, repertoires with fewer than 30,000 or more than 120,000 public chains were excluded, along with roughly 5 repertoires with anomalous nucleotide sharing. Entries here come from immuneACCESS through TCRdb and include only in-frame sequences with V and J called. Some clones fail to appear in such tables; in the studies checked, an unresolved V gene covers under half of the shortfall, and the cause of the remainder is unknown. V and J calls plus clone size are reproduced from that table; the DNA served to infer D and trimming. The sample table shows about 200,000 clones, and about three quarters are seen once. The ten biggest clones cover about 1.1% of the sample.

The cohort consisted of 670 or so healthy bone marrow donors. At the time of sampling, all cohort members were nominally healthy, though unrecorded immune exposures were likely present. The donor was CMV seronegative and was included in the group of hundreds of seronegative cohort members. Every donor gave a peripheral blood sample, and the peripheral blood mononuclear cells from that sample were used for TCR beta sequencing. The Qiagen DNeasy Blood Extraction Kit was used to extract genomic DNA from the blood cell samples. The source of the sample is a study of cytomegalovirus exposure and HLA in healthy donors (TCRdb year 2017). Context from the whole study: An earlier analysis of approximately 640 of the donors reported roughly 300 Gb of sequence data and roughly 100 million unique TCR beta sequences from about 200 million T cells. An early release that covered 500 to 800 HLA-typed donors contained approximately 300 gigabases of sequencing data and 80 million or so unique TCR sequences. The genetic ancestry cluster associated with self-reported Caucasian donors included 70% to 85% of the roughly 400 genotyped donors. The study aimed to test whether cataloging public T cell receptors could reveal signatures of past pathogen exposure. The study used immunosequencing to profile the T cell repertoires of approximately 690 subjects and linked those repertoires to cytomegalovirus serostatus. Besides the first cohort of 500 to 700 subjects, a separate validation cohort made up of 120 different subjects was used. High-throughput TCR immunosequencing, statistical association of individual TCRs with disease status, and machine learning were combined to predict cytomegalovirus infection status. To study patterns of TCR occurrence, a later analysis re-analyzed previously published TCR beta repertoires from hundreds of donors and added high-resolution HLA genotyping. Rather than drawing on any new phenotypic data, the later analysis identified candidate immune exposures from TCR beta sequences and the way those sequences occurred across donors. To decide whether each TCR beta V gene segment behaved as functional or pseudogenic, an earlier analysis of some 540 of the donors relied on high-throughput TCR beta sequencing. Donor age, sex, ethnicity and CMV serostatus were compiled alongside the repertoire data. A later genetic analysis used genome-wide SNP genotypes for about 55% of the 666 donors, treating that subset as a discovery cohort. All discovery cohort repertoires had been generated on a single sequencing platform. HLA typing included class I and class II loci at four-digit resolution. Typing coverage varied by locus: roughly 629-630 donors for A, B, C, DRB1 and DQB1; approximately 560 for DQA1; over 600 for DPA1; 450 to 480 for DPB1. A few DR-DQ haplotypes were treated as single units for association and clustering because of strong linkage in the cohort. On average, roughly 240,000 unique TCR beta nucleotide sequences were sequenced per donor among some 420 genotyped donors of the cohort, with 15% to 20% of those sequences being non-productive. Here is what the overall study found, with its caveats: Most TCR sequences were observed very rarely across donors, whereas some public TCRs were present in many individuals. A further reported finding was that TCR beta sequences accurately predicted the HLA-A and HLA-B alleles for most subjects in the first cohort. The classifier was reported to diagnose cytomegalovirus status with high specificity and sensitivity in both the original and validation cohorts. The authors suggested that the approach could potentially be extended to other disease states and immunological phenotypes. The cohort was sequenced for TCR beta chains only, and without alpha or paired-chain data the features that could be detected were limited. A later analysis found that most CMV-associated TCR beta chains appeared HLA-restricted, with HLA associations seemingly driven largely by CMV exposure. Because HLA typing was missing for some donors at each locus, association tests included only the typed subset. In a later analysis, 15,000 to 20,000 TCR beta sequences were associated with specific HLA alleles at a false discovery rate of 0.05. The study listed 170 or so TCR beta chains as associated with cytomegalovirus. In a later analysis, HLA-associated TCR beta chains showed more clonal expansion and lower generation probabilities than non-associated chains that were equally common. A later analysis found that TCR association rates varied across HLA loci, with DRB1 alleles showing the most associated TCRs and HLA-C alleles the fewest. An association between a missense DCLRE1C variant and V-gene and J-gene trimming of TCR beta chains was found in a later genetic analysis and replicated in an independent cohort. Strong co-occurrence of HLA alleles, especially DR and DQ, made assigning TCR associations to individual alleles difficult. Correlated functional status among segregating V segments might reflect linkage disequilibrium, but an unknown experimental factor could not be ruled out. In vitro tests confirmed that a few of the cytomegalovirus-associated TCR beta chains recognize cytomegalovirus antigens. In an earlier analysis of some 540 of the donors, most TCR beta V segments appeared in productive rearrangements about 87% or about 30% of the time, broadly matching IMGT annotations. Seventeen rarely observed V segments, including chromosome 9 orphons, were excluded from the earlier analysis of approximately 500 of the donors because counts were too low. A cluster of highly shared sequence variants was judged likely to be a technical artifact of the sequencing pipeline. In a later genetic analysis, fewer N-insertions in productive TCRs were reported among donors in an Asian-associated ancestry cluster than the approximately 670-donor mean. Several of the top co-occurrence clusters appeared to be linked to parvovirus B19, influenza, CMV and Epstein-Barr virus, according to a later analysis. Presence/absence analyses assumed roughly uniform sequencing depth across donors, an assumption that may not hold. Immune exposure information for the cohort was limited to CMV serostatus.

The sequencing sample was made of PBMCs. The sequence was obtained from a woman aged 40 to 50 in good health and CMV-seronegative.

The CDR3 region has the sequence CASSIDRFTEAFF. In nucleotides, the sequence is TGTGCCAGTAGTATAGATCGGTTCACTGAAGCTTTCTTT. The sequence is built from TRBV19 and TRBJ1-1; no D gene call is confident. The CDR3 runs 13 residues from the cysteine to the phenylalanine. The CDR3 DNA has 39 bases and is translated from base 1. The junction carries 6 bases between V and J, which are trimmed by 0 bases and 4 bases respectively. Based on the germline V gene (reference sequence), the CDR1 and CDR2 sequences are LNHDA and SQIVND.